The 2 T cell receptor beta chains listed next were all sequenced from one sample in a study of cytomegalovirus exposure and HLA in healthy donors. This PCR relied on a set of 60 Vbeta primers and 13 Jbeta primers. This table comes from immunoSEQ multiplex PCR, and its TCRdb copy is limited to in-frame clones, with some not included. This sample's clone table lists 30,000 to 35,000 clones. Sequencing was done on a sample of PBMCs. Receptor source: a woman aged 40 to 50 in good health and CMV-seropositive.

V gene TRBV5-1 combines with J gene TRBJ2-7; D may be TRBD1 (5 bases). Germline CDR1 and CDR2: SGHRS and YFSETQ. The CDR3 spans 15 residues. Trimming took 1 base from V and 0 from J, leaving 11 bases between them. Here the CDR3 DNA reads TGCGCCAGCAGCTTGTTGCAGGGAACCTCCTACGAGCAGTACTTC. Translation: CASSLLQGTSYEQYF.

The CDR3, as DNA: TGTGCCTGGAGTGGGCAGGGGAATCAGCCCCAGCATTTT. Translation gives CAWSGQGNQPQHF. The rearrangement joins TRBV30 to TRBJ1-5; tentatively, D is TRBD1 (6 bases). V was pared by 1 base and J by 4 bases, with 8 bases between. The CDR3 length is 13 residues. The germline V gene has CDR1 GTSNPN and CDR2 SVGIG (reference sequence).